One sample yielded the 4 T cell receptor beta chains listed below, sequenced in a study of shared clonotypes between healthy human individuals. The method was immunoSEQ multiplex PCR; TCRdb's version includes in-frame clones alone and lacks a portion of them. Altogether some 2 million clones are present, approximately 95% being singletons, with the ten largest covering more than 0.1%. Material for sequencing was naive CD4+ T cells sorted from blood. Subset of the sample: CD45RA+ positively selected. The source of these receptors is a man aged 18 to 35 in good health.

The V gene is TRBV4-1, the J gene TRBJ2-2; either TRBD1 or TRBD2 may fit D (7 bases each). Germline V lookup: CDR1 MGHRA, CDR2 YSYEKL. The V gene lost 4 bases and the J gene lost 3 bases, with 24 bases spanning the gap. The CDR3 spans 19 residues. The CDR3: CASSPPLARGGPDTGELFF. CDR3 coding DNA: TGCGCCAGCAGCCCACCATTAGCCAGGGGGGGACCGGACACCGGGGAGCTGTTTTTT.

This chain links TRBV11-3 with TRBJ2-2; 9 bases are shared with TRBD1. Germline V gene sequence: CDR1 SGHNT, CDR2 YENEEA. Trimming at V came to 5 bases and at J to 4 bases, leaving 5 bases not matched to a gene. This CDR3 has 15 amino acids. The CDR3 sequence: CASSPRTGVTGELFF. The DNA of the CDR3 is TGTGCCAGCAGCCCCCGGACAGGGGTCACCGGGGAGCTGTTTTTT.

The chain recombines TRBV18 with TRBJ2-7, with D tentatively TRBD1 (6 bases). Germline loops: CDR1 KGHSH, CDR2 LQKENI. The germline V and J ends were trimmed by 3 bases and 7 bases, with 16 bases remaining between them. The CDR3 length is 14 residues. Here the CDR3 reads CASSPLPAGVEQYF. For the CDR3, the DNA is TGTGCCAGCTCACCGTTACCCGCAGGGGTTGAGCAGTACTTC.

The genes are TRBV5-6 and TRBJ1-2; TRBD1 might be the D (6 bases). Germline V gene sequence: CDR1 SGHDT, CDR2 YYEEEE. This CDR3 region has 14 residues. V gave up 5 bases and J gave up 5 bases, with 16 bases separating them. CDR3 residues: CASSPDGGSYGYTF. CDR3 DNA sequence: TGTGCCAGCAGTCCGGACGGGGGCTCGTATGGCTACACCTTC.